Listed below are T cell receptor beta chains from one sample, sequenced in a study of radiotherapy plus CTLA-4 blockade in lung cancer. Method: immunoSEQ multiplex PCR; TCRdb's copy keeps in-frame clones and lacks some. Of over 85,000 clones in the sample, 60% to 75% were seen once. The source material was peripheral blood, sampled from a patient treated with radiotherapy plus ipilimumab. The source is a human donor with non-small cell lung cancer who had a partial response to radiotherapy plus ipilimumab. Some clones in this sample may be carry-over from other donors' samples. Both conserved end residues are part of each CDR3. Each record gives: D gene, J gene, clone size, V gene, CDR3 protein, CDR3 DNA. The D gene is left open where the match is weak. Clone size, where shown, is once, few, many, or a class for clones that have expanded.

>.|TRBJ2-7|.|TRBV23-1
CASSLAGTEQYF
TGCGCCAGCAGTCTTGCGGGAACCGAGCAGTACTTC
>.|TRBJ1-3|.|TRBV11-2
CASSLGAGNSGNTIYF
TGTGCCAGCAGCCTCGGGGCGGGGAACTCTGGAAACACCATATATTTT
>.|TRBJ2-1|.|TRBV27
CASSSLRGIYNEQFF
TGTGCCAGCAGTTCACTGAGGGGGATTTACAATGAGCAGTTCTTC
>.|TRBJ2-7|once|TRBV5-1
CASSLAGVIRGHEQYF
TGCGCCAGCAGCTTGGCAGGGGTCATTCGTGGGCACGAGCAGTACTTC
>.|TRBJ1-2|.|TRBV19
CASSGPLQGSGYTF
TGTGCCAGTAGTGGCCCCCTGCAGGGCTCTGGCTACACCTTC
>TRBD2|TRBJ2-2|few|TRBV4-2
CASRLAGGPSGELFF
TGTGCCAGCAGGCTAGCGGGAGGGCCGTCCGGGGAGCTGTTTTTT
>TRBD2|TRBJ2-7|.|TRBV27
CASRSGTSGREEQYF
TGTGCCAGCAGGTCCGGGACTAGCGGGAGAGAAGAGCAGTACTTC
>TRBD2|TRBJ2-1|.|TRBV5-5
CASSLSGRWNEQFF
TGTGCCAGCAGCTTGAGCGGGAGGTGGAATGAGCAGTTCTTC
>TRBD1|TRBJ1-4|few|TRBV19
CASTSSGTGWEKLFF
TGTGCCAGTACCTCTTCCGGGACAGGTTGGGAAAAACTGTTTTTT
>TRBD2|TRBJ2-3|.|TRBV2
CASREGLARTDTQYF
TGTGCCAGCAGGGAGGGACTAGCCCGCACAGATACGCAGTATTTT
>.|TRBJ1-2|.|TRBV9
CASSARVGFSGHAF
TGTGCCAGCAGCGCTAGAGTGGGTTTTTCTGGCCACGCCTTC
>.|TRBJ2-1|.|TRBV6-6
CASTLDYSYNEQFF
TGTGCCAGCACCCTAGATTATTCCTACAATGAGCAGTTCTTC
>.|TRBJ1-6|.|TRBV28
CATTYQGYNSPLHF
TGTGCCACCACTTACCAGGGCTATAATTCACCCCTCCACTTT
>.|TRBJ1-1|.|TRBV29-1
CSAAGQMNTEAFF
TGCAGCGCCGCAGGGCAGATGAACACTGAAGCTTTCTTT
>.|TRBJ1-2|.|TRBV6-6
CASSPYTVYGYTF
TGTGCCAGCAGTCCCTATACGGTTTATGGCTACACCTTC
>TRBD1|TRBJ1-3|.|TRBV19
CASSIRTGSGNTIYF
TGTGCCAGTAGTATACGGACAGGCTCTGGAAACACCATATATTTT
>.|TRBJ2-7|.|TRBV28
CASSLSTASSYEQYF
TGTGCCAGCAGTTTAAGCACAGCCAGCTCCTACGAGCAGTACTTC
>.|TRBJ2-7|.|TRBV5-6
CASSRGVRQTSYEQYF
TGTGCCAGCAGCCGCGGAGTACGACAGACATCCTACGAGCAGTACTTC
>.|TRBJ1-4|.|TRBV4-2
CASSQGGGGDEKLFF
TGTGCCAGCAGCCAAGGAGGGGGTGGCGATGAAAAACTGTTTTTT
>.|TRBJ2-3|.|TRBV5-8
CASSFRQSTDTQYF
TGTGCCAGCAGCTTCCGACAGAGCACAGATACGCAGTATTTT
>.|TRBJ2-5|once|TRBV30
CAWSSRETQYF
TGTGCCTGGAGTTCCAGGGAGACCCAGTACTTC
>.|TRBJ2-5|.|TRBV5-5
CASSFASQETQYF
TGTGCCAGCAGCTTTGCCAGCCAAGAGACCCAGTACTTC
>TRBD2|TRBJ2-7|large|TRBV7-6
CASSLWPNGETSGYEQYF
TGTGCCAGCAGCTTATGGCCCAACGGGGAGACTAGCGGGTACGAGCAGTACTTC
>TRBD1|TRBJ1-6|.|TRBV2
CASSVDRGYNSPLHF
TGTGCCAGCAGTGTGGACAGGGGCTATAATTCACCCCTCCACTTT
>.|TRBJ2-6|.|TRBV29-1
CSVEVDTGANVLTF
TGCAGCGTTGAGGTGGACACTGGGGCCAACGTCCTGACTTTC
>TRBD1|TRBJ2-7|once|TRBV6-5
CASSFGGQGSSYEQYF
TGTGCCAGCAGTTTCGGGGGACAGGGGAGCTCCTACGAGCAGTACTTC
>TRBD1|TRBJ2-6|.|TRBV27
CASSLHSPGQLSGANVLTF
TGTGCCAGCAGTTTACACAGTCCGGGACAGCTCTCTGGGGCCAACGTCCTGACTTTC
>.|TRBJ2-5|.|TRBV7-2
CASSSPTEETQYF
TGTGCCAGCAGCTCCCCCACGGAGGAGACCCAGTACTTC
>.|TRBJ2-1|.|TRBV20-1
CSAREVLEQFF
TGCAGTGCTAGGGAGGTCCTAGAGCAGTTCTTC